The present entry profiles one T cell receptor beta chain with its context. Its antigen is unknown. Base-call qualities are not available, and no considerably larger clone is one nucleotide away. This entry belongs to a study of identifying expanded T cells in peripheral blood (dated by TCRdb to between 2019 and 2020). In the study overall: Four technical replicates, made by sequencing separate aliquots from the same pool of genomic DNA, were compared pairwise. What the work shows at the level of the full study, not this receptor alone: For all healthy donors, the variance in clone template counts between approximately 2-week samples rose significantly as total template count increased. The binomial model flagged around 1.3 differentially abundant clones between technical replicates, compared with approximately 16 over approximately 2 weeks and roughly 19 over around four weeks. It was expected by the authors that biological variance in healthy repertoires might increase further over much longer intervals, such as months to years. Both the number of clones called differentially abundant and the false-positive rate were significantly reduced by the beta-binomial model across all healthy-donor time intervals.

No immune events, such as infections, were documented for the healthy donors during the collection period. Healthy-donor blood repertoires served as a training cohort to calibrate time-dependent variance in a beta-binomial model of T-cell clone differential abundance. There were about 10 healthy donors in the training cohort, of whom 3 were female and 7 were male. On average the donors were about 45 years old, and their ages spanned roughly 29 to 64 years. Whole blood, obtained from a commercial supplier, was collected from each healthy donor at three time points spaced roughly 14 days apart. For immunosequencing, genomic DNA was extracted from unsorted whole blood. TCRbeta CDR3 regions were profiled by bias-controlled multiplex PCR amplification of genomic DNA with the immunoSEQ Assay. The published analysis was carried out like this. The absolute abundance of each unique TCRbeta CDR3 region was quantified after sequences were collapsed and filtered. Differential abundance was tested with a binomial (Fisher-equivalent) model and with a beta-binomial model adding time-dependent variance fitted from healthy donors. Clones with fewer than 5 combined templates were removed, and differential abundance was called for clones with a Benjamini-Hochberg FDR below 0.01. In the beta-binomial model, variance was expressed as a function of the total template count across the two samples, in the form v = (b*log(k)+a)^2. The table was pulled from immuneACCESS by TCRdb, which kept in-frame rearrangements only. Such tables lose some clones; where checked, under half of the loss comes from unresolved V genes, and the rest has no known cause. The DNA gave D and trimming, while V, J and clone size come from that table. In all, the sample holds approximately 90,000 clones, and about nine tenths of those were seen once. The ten largest clones capture around 4% of the sample.

CDR1 LNHDA and CDR2 SQIVND are derived from the germline V gene (reference sequence). V lost 1 base and J lost 0 bases, and the count of bases not matched to a germline gene is 12. The CDR3 numbers 20 residues from cysteine through phenylalanine. The CDR3 DNA has 60 bases and is translated from base 1. The receptor comes from a person between 18 and 70 years old in good health. The sequencing sample was made of blood. The rearrangement joined TRBV19 to TRBJ1-3; the central 10 bases match TRBD1. The encoded CDR3 is CASSIGQTGTGDLSGNTIYF. The DNA sequence is TGTGCCAGTAGTATAGGACAAACCGGGACAGGGGATCTCTCTGGAAACACCATATATTTT.